This T cell receptor beta chain stems from a study of blood T cell repertoires in COVID-19. Study details: Samples of COVID-19 (acute and convalescent) were obtained from the United States, Italy and Spain. Nucleic acid was either cDNA or gDNA, and it came from T cells, B-cell-depleted T cells, or PBMCs.

The CDR3 is made up of 13 amino acids. Germline CDR1 is KGHSH and CDR2 is LQKENI. V dropped 3 bases and J dropped 7 bases, with 13 bases sitting between them. Authors' methods: Reference gene primer amplification gave estimated nucleated cell counts. TCRdb's copy holds only in-frame clones and misses some; the assay was immunoSEQ multiplex PCR. V and J calls and clone size are those listed in that table; D and trimming were worked out from the DNA. Among more than 250,000 clones listed, 85% were seen once. This chain joins TRBV18 and TRBJ2-7; TRBD2 might be the D (5 bases). The sequenced sample consisted of peripheral blood. This TCR was recovered from a man aged 50-60 years with active or convalescent COVID-19. The CDR3 reads CASSPGPRGEQYF. The CDR3 DNA reads TGTGCCAGCTCACCTGGACCCAGAGGGGAGCAGTACTTC.